These 5 T cell receptor beta chains originate from one sample sequenced in a study of OX40 agonist ivuxolimab in advanced cancers. Libraries were prepared by immunoSEQ multiplex PCR; TCRdb keeps only in-frame clonotypes and omits some of them. This sample has 11,000 to 15,000 clones; around four fifths occur once, and the top ten carry roughly 30%. Sequences were derived from CD4+ or CD8+ T cells sorted from blood, sampled in a trial of the OX40 agonist ivuxolimab. The receptor set was obtained from an adult with an advanced solid tumor such as melanoma, head and neck, liver or kidney cancer.

The chain uses TRBV7-9 and TRBJ2-3; D may match TRBD1 or TRBD2 (5 bases each). The CDR3 sequence is 18 residues long. The V gene lost 7 bases and the J gene lost 4 bases, with 27 bases spanning the gap. CDR1 and CDR2 (germline): SEHNR, FQNEAQ (reference sequence). This CDR3 reads CASTPGFGVGTPSDTQYF. The CDR3 bases are TGTGCCAGCACCCCAGGGTTTGGGGTCGGGACGCCTTCAGATACGCAGTATTTT.

The rearrangement joins TRBV4-1 to TRBJ2-1, with TRBD1 as a possible D gene (5 bases). This CDR3 has 12 residues. V shed 1 base and J shed 8 bases, with 6 bases lying between them. The germline V gene has CDR1 MGHRA and CDR2 YSYEKL. DNA of the CDR3: TGCGCCAGCAGCCAAGGGGGCTATGAGCAGTTCTTC. Translated, it gives CASSQGGYEQFF.

The chain has TRBV6-1 and TRBJ1-1; no clear D gene. The CDR3 extends over 12 amino acids. From germline, CDR1 is MNHNS and CDR2 SASEGT. V was trimmed by 6 bases and J by 5 bases, leaving 10 bases between them. CDR3 DNA: TGTGCCAGCAGGCAGCGTGGGACTGAAGCTTTCTTT. Amino acid sequence: CASRQRGTEAFF.

The genes are TRBV9 and TRBJ2-1; unclear D gene. The V end lost 3 bases, the J end lost 0 bases, and 16 bases lay between the germline ends. In germline, CDR1 is SGDLS, CDR2 YYNGEE. The CDR3 has 17 residues. Written as DNA, the CDR3 is TGTGCCAGCAGCGACCACTGGAGCGTGAGCTCCTACAATGAGCAGTTCTTC. This gives the protein CASSDHWSVSSYNEQFF.

The genes are TRBV6-4 and TRBJ2-5; 12 bases map to TRBD2. J lost 2 bases, V lost 10 bases, and 8 bases had no gene match. The germline V gene has CDR1 MRHNA and CDR2 SNTAGT. This CDR3 has 15 residues. CDR3 loop: CATRRTSGDQETQYF. CDR3 DNA: TGTGCCACACGACGGACTAGCGGGGATCAAGAGACCCAGTACTTC.